This T cell receptor beta chain was recovered during a study of T cells in Graves' hyperthyroidism and ophthalmopathy. This clonotype occurred a few times. Researchers amplified the TCR beta CDR3 regions from RNA transcripts. First-round RT-PCR with HTBI primers amplified the TCR CDR3 region. Each CDR3 protein is one row after TCRdb ran MiXCR on the multiplex PCR reads. The sample has 340,000 or so distinct CDR3 sequences; roughly 21% are singletons. With 0 bases removed from V and 8 bases from J, the gap between germline ends came to 11 bases. The CDR3 contains 13 residues. Germline V gene lookup returns CDR1 SGHRS and CDR2 YFSETQ. Around 9.8 ml fresh peripheral blood yielded the PBMCs.

The origin of this receptor is a woman in her forties or fifties with Graves' hyperthyroidism. The V gene is TRBV5-1, the J gene TRBJ1-2; D perhaps matches TRBD1 (6 bases). Sequenced sample: blood. The chain's CDR3 is CASSLDRVSGYTF. DNA of the CDR3: TGCGCCAGCAGCTTGGACAGGGTGTCGGGCTACACCTTC. The full variable domain, completed using reference TRBV5-1 and TRBJ1-2, is KAGVTQTPRYLIKTRGQQVTLSCSPISGHRSVSWYQQTPGQGLQFLFEYFSETQRNKGNFPGRFSGRQFSNSRSEMNVSTLELGDSALYLCASSLDRVSGYTFGSGTRLTVV.